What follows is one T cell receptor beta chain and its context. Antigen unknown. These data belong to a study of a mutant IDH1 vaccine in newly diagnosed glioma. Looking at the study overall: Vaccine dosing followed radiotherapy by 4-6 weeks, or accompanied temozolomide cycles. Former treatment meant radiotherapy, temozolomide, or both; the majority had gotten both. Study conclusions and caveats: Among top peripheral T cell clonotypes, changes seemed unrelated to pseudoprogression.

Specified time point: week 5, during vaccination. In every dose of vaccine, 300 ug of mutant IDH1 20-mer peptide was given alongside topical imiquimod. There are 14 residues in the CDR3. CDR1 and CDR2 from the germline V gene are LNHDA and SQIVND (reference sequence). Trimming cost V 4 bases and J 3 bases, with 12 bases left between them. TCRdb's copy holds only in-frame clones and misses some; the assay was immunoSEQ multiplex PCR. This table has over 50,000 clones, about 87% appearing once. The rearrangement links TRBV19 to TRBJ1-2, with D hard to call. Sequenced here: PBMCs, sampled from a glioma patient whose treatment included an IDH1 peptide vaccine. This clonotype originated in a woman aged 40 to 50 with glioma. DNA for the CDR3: TGTGCCAGTAGTACGACTCGAATGTACTATGGCTACACCTTC. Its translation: CASSTTRMYYGYTF.